One sample yielded the 8 T cell receptor beta chains listed below, sequenced in a study of identical twins. TCRdb re-analysed the 5' RACE reads in MiXCR, keeping a single row per CDR3 protein. Of 400,000 to 550,000 distinct CDR3 sequences listed, 22% are singletons. Separately, the same data were catalogued under a study of T cells expressing NK-cell markers.

Input material: CD4+ T cells sorted from blood. These receptors originate from a woman in her late teens or twenties in good health.

The rearrangement links TRBV7-3 to TRBJ2-2; D ambiguous. The CDR3 runs to 12 residues. V lost 1 base and J lost 5, with 2 bases in between. Per the germline V gene, CDR1 is SGHTA and CDR2 is FQGTGA. CDR3: CASSLKTGELFF. DNA of the CDR3: TGTGCCAGCAGCTTAAAAACCGGGGAGCTGTTTTTT.

The gene calls are TRBV6-5 and TRBJ2-7; perhaps D is TRBD1 or TRBD2 (5 bases each). Germline-derived CDR1 and CDR2 are MNHEY and SVGAGI. The V and J ends lost 0 bases and 4 bases respectively, with 16 bases between them. The CDR3 extends over 16 amino acids. The CDR3 region has the DNA TGTGCCAGCAGTTACTCTAGGCAGGGAGTTAGGTACGAGCAGTACTTC. Protein product: CASSYSRQGVRYEQYF.

The CDR3 sequence is CAFSLGFGRGTGEETQYF. CDR3 in DNA: TGTGCCTTCAGTTTAGGTTTCGGGAGGGGGACAGGGGAAGAGACCCAGTACTTC. This sequence joins TRBV12-3 or TRBV12-4 and TRBJ2-5, with 10 positions matching TRBD1. CDR3 length: 18 amino acids. V shed 11 bases, J shed 3 bases, and the junction held 21 bases outside the gene matches.

The rearrangement links TRBV27 to TRBJ2-1; no definite D call. CDR1 is MNHEY and CDR2 is SMNVEV in the germline V gene (reference sequence). The V gene lost 3 bases and the J gene lost 4 bases, with 28 bases spanning the gap. This CDR3 comprises 20 residues. The CDR3 sequence: CASSFIIYRARGELYNEQFF. The CDR3, as DNA: TGTGCCAGCAGTTTTATTATATATCGAGCTCGTGGAGAACTTTACAATGAGCAGTTCTTC.

This clonotype was observed a few times. J is TRBJ2-3 and V is TRBV20-1, with D possibly matching TRBD2 (6 bases). Trimming cost V 2 bases and J 1 base, with 10 bases left between them. The germline V gene encodes CDR1 DFQATT and CDR2 SNEGSKA (reference sequence). The CDR3 covers 14 residues. CDR3: CSARSGLGTDTQYF. DNA of the CDR3: TGCAGTGCTAGATCGGGACTGGGCACAGATACGCAGTATTTT.

The chain employs TRBV5-1 and TRBJ2-7; D is unresolved. Germline values: CDR1 SGHRS, CDR2 YFSETQ. V was cut by 4 bases and J by 3 bases, with 20 bases left in between. The CDR3 spans 16 residues. CDR3 nucleotide sequence: TGCGCCAGCAGCCTCACAGCGCCAGGAACCTTCTACGAGCAGTACTTC. This encodes CASSLTAPGTFYEQYF.

This clonotype occurred many times. This rearrangement joins TRBV5-5 to TRBJ1-6; D is ambiguous. The V end lost 0 bases, the J end lost 9 bases, and 13 bases lay between the germline ends. CDR1 is SGHKS and CDR2 is YYEKEE in the germline V gene (reference sequence). This CDR3 has 15 residues. The CDR3 loop is CASSLGAGERSPLHF. The DNA for the CDR3 is TGTGCCAGCAGCTTGGGGGCAGGCGAGCGTTCACCCCTCCACTTT.

This rearrangement joins TRBV7-9 to TRBJ2-3; no definite D call. The germline V gene has CDR1 SEHNR and CDR2 FQNEAQ (reference sequence). V lost 4 bases, J lost 11 bases, and 10 bases lay in between. The CDR3 is made up of 11 amino acids. CDR3 amino acids: CASSSYNRQYF. The CDR3 DNA reads as TGTGCCAGCAGCTCCTACAACAGGCAGTATTTT.